This is a list of T cell receptor beta chains from one sample in a study of CD4 and CD8 cells across lung adenocarcinoma regions. TCRdb ran MiXCR on the PCR reads and lists one entry per CDR3 protein. This table has roughly 18,000 distinct CDR3 sequences, roughly half appearing once. Sequenced material: CD8+ T cells from the center of a lung tumor. The receptors come from a female donor with lung adenocarcinoma. The CD4 and CD8 labels of this study may be unreliable. Each CDR3 is given without its conserved first and last residue. D genes are given only for firm matches.

TRBJ1-1,TRBV10-1,NA,ASSLEQGGTEAF
TRBJ2-6,TRBV27,TRBD2,ASSRLEAGVPGAYVQY
TRBJ1-6,TRBV6-1,NA,ASRLDSGDSPLH
TRBJ1-5,TRBV6-1,NA,ASKSPAGNQPQH
TRBJ2-1,TRBV27,NA,ASSLRVPYGGNNEQF
NA,TRBV6-1,NA,ASSTSWYQETQF
TRBJ2-1,TRBV5-1,NA,ASSLFLSSYNEQF
TRBJ2-2,TRBV11-1,NA,ASSQRTINTGELF
TRBJ2-1,TRBV6-1,TRBD2,ASSTGTSNEQF
TRBJ1-2,TRBV7-8,TRBD1,ASSLVLTGGATGYT
TRBJ2-2,TRBV6-1,NA,ASSEIRGSHGELF
TRBJ1-6,TRBV28,NA,ASTSPGTDGWYTSPLH
TRBJ2-1,TRBV6-1,NA,ASSTGNEQF
NA,TRBV6-4,TRBD2,AGSGGRAKDTQY
TRBJ2-1,TRBV10-2,NA,ASSEPHTIQFVSNEQF
TRBJ2-3,TRBV6-8,NA,GVTGLRAKDTQY
TRBJ1-1,TRBV10-2,NA,ASGRQQNTEAF
TRBJ2-4,TRBV6-1,NA,ASGSGMRAKNIQY
TRBJ2-5,TRBV27,NA,ASSGGRPKETQY
TRBJ2-3,TRBV27,TRBD1,ASSPDRVLSADTQY
TRBJ2-3,TRBV5-6,NA,ASSFYIGTSTDTQY
TRBJ2-3,TRBV25-1,NA,ASSDSGLWGTDTQY
TRBJ2-1,TRBV27,NA,ASSLDFYNEQF
TRBJ1-3,TRBV6-5,NA,ASSYSIHQGHTIY
NA,TRBV6-1,TRBD2,ASSPLAGGSSEQY
TRBJ2-5,TRBV27,TRBD2,AGSGRAGEHTQY
TRBJ2-5,TRBV24-1,NA,ATSDYRGETQY
TRBJ2-1,TRBV7-6,NA,ASSLAANEQF
TRBJ1-1,TRBV6-2/TRBV6-3,NA,ASSGQKNTEAF
TRBJ1-1,TRBV23-1,NA,ASSPIPEGNTEAF
NA,TRBV6-1,TRBD1,ASSGGQGPYEQY
TRBJ2-7,TRBV10-2,TRBD1,ASRWDSYEQY
TRBJ2-3,TRBV5-4,TRBD1,ASSPTDRGTDTQY
TRBJ2-3,TRBV15,NA,ATSRDWRQSDGD
TRBJ2-7,TRBV10-2,NA,ASSAGQQLYEQY
TRBJ2-2,TRBV6-1,NA,ASSEGAGWTGELF
TRBJ2-1,TRBV6-4,NA,ASSPGTQNEQF
TRBJ2-1,TRBV6-1,NA,ARSEGLGAENIQY
TRBJ1-2,TRBV4-1,TRBD1,ASSQGTGDGYT
TRBJ2-7,TRBV3-1,NA,ASSQDFASDAPY
TRBJ2-1,TRBV10-1,TRBD2,ASSQTGLDYNEQF
NA,TRBV9,NA,ASSVSGEVVGNEQY
TRBJ2-5,TRBV6-1,NA,ASSETRETQY
TRBJ2-4,TRBV6-1,NA,ASSPAGRDRNIQY
TRBJ2-5,TRBV6-1,NA,ASAGLGGRDTETQY
TRBJ2-4,TRBV7-2,NA,ASSLAGRVSVLCGKNTQY
TRBJ1-6,TRBV6-5,NA,ASSYSVNQAWALH
NA,TRBV20-1,TRBD2,RVAGGETQY
TRBJ2-5,TRBV7-2,TRBD1,ASSLGVTGGVRETQY
TRBJ2-3,TRBV27,NA,ASSSGLWAKNTQY
TRBJ2-1,TRBV15,TRBD2,ATSRDLSGLAGNFYNEQF